A single sample is the source of the 15 T cell receptor beta chains below, sequenced in a study of blood T cell repertoires in COVID-19. Sequencing used immunoSEQ multiplex PCR; TCRdb keeps in-frame clones, though not all of them. The table has around 170,000 clones, approximately 80% seen once; the top ten hold around 15%. The sequencing input was PBMCs or T cells enriched from blood (not recorded which). These TCRs come from a man aged 55 to 70 who had been exposed to COVID-19.

This clone has only one observation. The chain has TRBV6-5 and TRBJ2-6; D gene ambiguous. In germline, CDR1 is MNHEY, CDR2 SVGAGI. Between the trimmed V and J ends, which lost 7 bases and 2 bases, there was a span of 12 bases. The CDR3 extends over 15 amino acids. The CDR3 region is CASTQPGTGANVLTF. CDR3 DNA: TGTGCCAGCACCCAGCCGGGTACTGGGGCCAACGTCCTGACTTTC.

The chain is built from TRBV5-1 and TRBJ2-7, with D tentatively TRBD2 (6 bases). The germline CDR1 and CDR2 sequences are SGHRS and YFSETQ. V dropped 3 bases and J dropped 6 bases, with 19 bases sitting between them. The CDR3 consists of 15 residues. The chain's CDR3 is CASSSYVTGEREQYF. CDR3 DNA sequence: TGCGCCAGCAGCTCGTACGTCACGGGAGAACGCGAGCAGTACTTC.

The chain carries TRBV7-2 and TRBJ2-7, with a possible D match to TRBD1 (5 bases). CDR3 length equals 15 residues. Germline values: CDR1 SGHTA, CDR2 FQGNSA. V was clipped by 4 bases and J by 5 bases, with 18 bases between them. CDR3 DNA sequence: TGTGCCAGCAGCTCTTACGTCAGGGTAGGCGACGAGCAGTACTTC. Its protein is CASSSYVRVGDEQYF.

The gene calls are TRBV9 and TRBJ2-1; TRBD2 is a possible D gene (6 bases). Germline V gene sequence: CDR1 SGDLS, CDR2 YYNGEE. The V end lost 0 bases, the J end lost 5 bases, and 12 bases lay between the germline ends. The CDR3 spans 15 residues. CDR3 sequence (DNA): TGTGCCAGCAGCGTAGTGGGGGGTACCCACAATGAGCAGTTCTTC. As protein: CASSVVGGTHNEQFF. The entire variable domain, with the rest obtained from reference TRBV9 and TRBJ2-1, is as follows: DSGVTQTPKHLITATGQRVTLRCSPRSGDLSVYWYQQSLDQGLQFLIQYYNGEERAKGNILERFSAQQFPDLHSELNLSSLELGDSALYFCASSVVGGTHNEQFFGPGTRLTVL.

V is TRBV15 and J is TRBJ1-1; a possible D gene is TRBD1 (6 bases). Germline CDR1 LNHNV, CDR2 YYDKDF (reference sequence). The CDR3 loop spans 16 amino acids. Trimming left V 0 bases short and J 0 bases short, with 11 bases between. The CDR3 here is CATSRDLGTLNTEAFF. The CDR3 coding sequence is TGTGCCACCAGCAGAGACCTCGGGACACTGAACACTGAAGCTTTCTTT.

This clone appeared a single time. The rearrangement joins TRBV10-1 to TRBJ2-2, with no clear D. Between the trimmed V and J ends, which lost 6 bases and 7 bases, there was a span of 9 bases. This CDR3 has 12 amino acids. Germline V gene data show CDR1 as WNHNN and CDR2 as SYGVQD (reference sequence). The CDR3 here is CASRSGDGELFF. DNA for the CDR3: TGCGCCAGCAGGTCAGGCGACGGGGAGCTGTTTTTT.

The V and J genes are TRBV10-1 and TRBJ2-1; 11 bases line up with TRBD2. The CDR3 is made up of 17 amino acids. CDR1 and CDR2 (germline): WNHNN, SYGVQD (reference sequence). Losses at the gene ends were 4 bases for V and 2 bases for J; bases not matched to a gene: 7. The CDR3 coding sequence is TGCGCCAGCAGTGCAGTGGCTAGCGGGAGGACCTACAATGAGCAGTTCTTC. This sequence encodes CASSAVASGRTYNEQFF.

This clone was detected only once. This chain connects TRBV7-9 to TRBJ1-6; D not certain. The CDR3 totals 13 residues. Germline V gene data show CDR1 as SEHNR and CDR2 as FQNEAQ (reference sequence). Trimming took 5 bases from V and 11 from J, leaving 13 bases between them. CDR3 in DNA: TGTGCCAGCAGCCAAACAGAATTTGCACCCCTCCACTTT. Its protein is CASSQTEFAPLHF.

The chain has TRBV19 and TRBJ2-6; 8 bases are a match to TRBD1. The germline V gene has CDR1 LNHDA and CDR2 SQIVND (reference sequence). The CDR3 is 19 residues long. J lost 1 base, V lost 4 bases, and 12 bases had no gene match. Here the CDR3 DNA reads TGTGCCAGTAGTAGAAGGGGGACAGGTTCGGCTTCTGGGGCCAACGTCCTGACTTTC. This translates into CASSRRGTGSASGANVLTF.

The J gene is TRBJ1-1, the V gene TRBV6-5; D unresolved. CDR3 size: 15 residues. Germline-derived CDR1 and CDR2 are MNHEY and SVGAGI. Trimming pared 0 bases from V and 7 bases from J, leaving 15 bases between. The DNA of the CDR3 is TGTGCCAGCAGTTACTCAACGAGGATTCTCGGTGAAGCTTTCTTT. Amino acid sequence: CASSYSTRILGEAFF.

This rearrangement joins TRBV5-4 to TRBJ2-1; TRBD2 matches at 9 bases. This CDR3 contains 15 residues. CDR1 and CDR2 from the germline V gene are SGHNT and YYREEE (reference sequence). V was pared by 0 bases and J by 4 bases, with 2 bases of the junction left unmatched. The CDR3 sequence is CASSLASGAYNEQFF. As DNA, the CDR3 is TGTGCCAGCAGCTTGGCTAGCGGGGCATACAATGAGCAGTTCTTC.

CDR3 protein: CASSMAYASRDTIYF. Here the CDR3 DNA reads TGTGCCAGTAGTATGGCCTACGCCTCCCGGGACACCATATATTTT. The rearrangement joins TRBV19 to TRBJ1-3; D not certain. CDR1 is LNHDA and CDR2 is SQIVND in the germline V gene (reference sequence). V was cut by 3 bases and J by 8 bases, with 17 bases left in between. The CDR3 has 15 amino acids.

V usage is TRBV21-1 and J usage is TRBJ2-4; TRBD1, the table's D call, was not compared with the DNA. TRBV21-1 is listed as a pseudogene. The CDR3 totals 14 residues. CDR3 region: CASSKVPVMNIQYF. CDR3 sequence (DNA): TGTGCCAGCAGCAAAGTGCCAGTAATGAACATTCAGTACTTC.

This clone appeared a few times. The V call is TRBV9, the J call TRBJ1-1; 10 bases agree with TRBD1. The germline V gene has CDR1 SGDLS and CDR2 YYNGEE. Trimming cost V 0 bases and J 6 bases; bases outside gene matches: 5. The CDR3 is made up of 15 amino acids. The CDR3, as DNA: TGTGCCAGCAGCGTAGAGACAGGGGGCTGGGCTGAAGCTTTCTTT. This codes for CASSVETGGWAEAFF.

V and J are TRBV27 and TRBJ2-5; 9 nucleotides line up with TRBD2. The trim removed 3 bases at V and 2 bases at J, leaving 7 bases unmatched. The CDR3 loop spans 16 amino acids. Looked up from germline, CDR1 is MNHEY and CDR2 is SMNVEV (reference sequence). The DNA of the CDR3 is TGTGCCAGCAGTTTTGGTAGCGGGAGAGATCAAGAGACCCAGTACTTC. This encodes CASSFGSGRDQETQYF.